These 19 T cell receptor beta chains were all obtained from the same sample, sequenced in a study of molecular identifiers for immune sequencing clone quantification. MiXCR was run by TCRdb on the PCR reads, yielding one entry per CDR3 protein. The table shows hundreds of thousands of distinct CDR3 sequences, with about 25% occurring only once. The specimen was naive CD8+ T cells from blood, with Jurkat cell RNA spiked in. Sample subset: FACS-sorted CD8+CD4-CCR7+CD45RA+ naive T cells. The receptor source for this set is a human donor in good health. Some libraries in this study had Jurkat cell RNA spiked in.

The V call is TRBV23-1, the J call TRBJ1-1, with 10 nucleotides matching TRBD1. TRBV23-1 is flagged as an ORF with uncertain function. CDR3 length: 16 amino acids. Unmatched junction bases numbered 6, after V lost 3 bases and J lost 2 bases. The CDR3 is CASSQGTGAPNTEAFF. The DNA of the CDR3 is TGCGCCAGCAGTCAGGGGACAGGGGCCCCAAACACTGAAGCTTTCTTT.

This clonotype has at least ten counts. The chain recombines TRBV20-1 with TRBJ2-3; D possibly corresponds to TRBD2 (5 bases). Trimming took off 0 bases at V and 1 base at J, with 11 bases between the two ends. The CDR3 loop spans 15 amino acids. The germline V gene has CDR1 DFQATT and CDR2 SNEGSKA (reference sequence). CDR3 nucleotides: TGCAGTGCTAGAGATGACGGGAAGGGCACAGATACGCAGTATTTT. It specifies CSARDDGKGTDTQYF.

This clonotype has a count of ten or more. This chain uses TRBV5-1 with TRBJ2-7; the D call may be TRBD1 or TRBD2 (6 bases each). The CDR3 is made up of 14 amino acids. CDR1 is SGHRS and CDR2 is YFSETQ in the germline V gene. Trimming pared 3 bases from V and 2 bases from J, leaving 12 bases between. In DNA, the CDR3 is TGCGCCAGCAGCTCGCCAGGGGAGGCCTACGAGCAGTACTTC. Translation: CASSSPGEAYEQYF.

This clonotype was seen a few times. DNA for the CDR3: TGTGCCAGCGGGGACGGGGTCTATGGCTACACCTTC. Its protein product is CASGDGVYGYTF. The gene calls are TRBV27 and TRBJ1-2, with a tentative D call TRBD1 (5 bases). Between the trimmed V and J ends, which lost 8 bases and 4 bases, there was a span of 11 bases. The CDR3 has 12 residues. Germline CDR1 MNHEY, CDR2 SMNVEV (reference sequence).

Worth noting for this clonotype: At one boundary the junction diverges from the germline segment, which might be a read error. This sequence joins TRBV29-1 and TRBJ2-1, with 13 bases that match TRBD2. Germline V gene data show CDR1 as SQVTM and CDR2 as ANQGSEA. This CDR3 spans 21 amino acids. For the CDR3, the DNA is TGCAGCGTTGAAGATCGGGCTCTTACTAGCGGGGGGGCCGGGTCGTGCAATGAGCAGCTCTTC. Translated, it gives CSVEDRALTSGGAGSCNEQLF.

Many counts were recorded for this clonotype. As DNA, the CDR3 is TGTGCCAGCAGTTGGCGGGGACGGGCGAACACCGGGGAGCTGTTTTTT. Protein sequence: CASSWRGRANTGELFF. The chain recombines TRBV6-2 or TRBV6-3 with TRBJ2-2, with D possibly matching TRBD2 (6 bases). In germline, CDR1 is MNHEY, CDR2 SVGEGT. V lost 4 bases and J 0 bases, leaving 12 bases between the germline ends. The CDR3 is 16 amino acids.

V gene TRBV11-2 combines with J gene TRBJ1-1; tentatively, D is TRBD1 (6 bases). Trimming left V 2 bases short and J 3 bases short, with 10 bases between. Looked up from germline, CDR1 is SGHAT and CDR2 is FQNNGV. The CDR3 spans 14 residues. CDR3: CASSLRGSDTEAFF. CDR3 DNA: TGTGCCAGCAGCTTAAGGGGGTCGGACACTGAAGCTTTCTTT.

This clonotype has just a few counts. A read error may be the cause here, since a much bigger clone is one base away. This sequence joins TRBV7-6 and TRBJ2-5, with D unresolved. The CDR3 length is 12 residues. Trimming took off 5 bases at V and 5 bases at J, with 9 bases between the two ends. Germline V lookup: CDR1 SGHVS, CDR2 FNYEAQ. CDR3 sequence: CASSPEWETQYF. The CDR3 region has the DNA TGTGCCAGCAGCCCAGAGTGGGAGACCCAGTACTTC.

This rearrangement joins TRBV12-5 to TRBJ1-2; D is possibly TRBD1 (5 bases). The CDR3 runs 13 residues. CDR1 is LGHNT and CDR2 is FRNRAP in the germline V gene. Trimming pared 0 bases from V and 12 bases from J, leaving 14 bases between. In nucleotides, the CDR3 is TGTGCTAGTGGTTTGGTCGGGACGGCTGAGCACACCTTC. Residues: CASGLVGTAEHTF.

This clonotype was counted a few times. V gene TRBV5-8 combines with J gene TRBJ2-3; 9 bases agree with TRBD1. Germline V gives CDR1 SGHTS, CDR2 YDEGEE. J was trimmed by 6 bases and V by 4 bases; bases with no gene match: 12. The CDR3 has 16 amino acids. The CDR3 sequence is CASSPVGQGISDTQYF. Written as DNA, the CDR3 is TGTGCCAGCAGCCCCGTGGGACAGGGTATATCGGATACGCAGTATTTT.

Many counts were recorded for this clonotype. CDR3 sequence reads: CASSQVAEYQPQHF. In DNA form, the CDR3 reads TGCGCCAGCAGCCAAGTCGCGGAATATCAGCCCCAGCATTTT. This rearrangement joins TRBV4-1 to TRBJ1-5; D call uncertain. Deletions cut 1 base from V and 5 bases from J, with 9 bases between. CDR3 length equals 14 residues. CDR1 and CDR2 (germline): MGHRA, YSYEKL.

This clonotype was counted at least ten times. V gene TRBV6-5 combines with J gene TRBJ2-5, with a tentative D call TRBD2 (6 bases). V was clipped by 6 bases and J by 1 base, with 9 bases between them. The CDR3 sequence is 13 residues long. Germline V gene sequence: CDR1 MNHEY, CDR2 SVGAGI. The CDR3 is CASRLAFQETQYF. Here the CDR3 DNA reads TGTGCCAGCAGGCTAGCGTTCCAAGAGACCCAGTACTTC.

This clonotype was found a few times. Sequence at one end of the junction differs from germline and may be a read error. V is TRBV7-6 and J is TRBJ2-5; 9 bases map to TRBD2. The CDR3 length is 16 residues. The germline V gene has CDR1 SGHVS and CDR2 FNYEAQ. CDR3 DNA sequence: TGTGCCAGCAGCTTAGTACTAGCGGGCCCCCAAGTGACCCAGTACTTC. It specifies CASSLVLAGPQVTQYF.

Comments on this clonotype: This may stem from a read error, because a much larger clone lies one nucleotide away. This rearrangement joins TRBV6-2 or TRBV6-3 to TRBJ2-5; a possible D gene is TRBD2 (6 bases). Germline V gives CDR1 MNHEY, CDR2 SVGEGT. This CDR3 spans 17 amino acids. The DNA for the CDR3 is TGTGCCAGCAGTTACTTGCAACGACTAGACCGGTCGGAGACCCCGTACTTC. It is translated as CASSYLQRLDRSETPYF.

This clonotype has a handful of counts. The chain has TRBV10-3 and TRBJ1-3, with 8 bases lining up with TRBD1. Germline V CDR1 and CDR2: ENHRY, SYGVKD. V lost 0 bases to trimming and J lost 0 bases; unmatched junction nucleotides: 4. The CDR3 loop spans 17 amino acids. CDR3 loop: CAISESRTGSSGNTIYF. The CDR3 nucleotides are TGTGCCATCAGTGAGTCACGGACAGGGAGCTCTGGAAACACCATATATTTT.

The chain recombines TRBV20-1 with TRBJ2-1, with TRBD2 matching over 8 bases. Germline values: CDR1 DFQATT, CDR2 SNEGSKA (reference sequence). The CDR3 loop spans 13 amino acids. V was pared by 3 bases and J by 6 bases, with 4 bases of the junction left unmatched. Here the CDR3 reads CSARERGSNEQFF. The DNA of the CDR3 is TGCAGTGCTAGGGAGCGGGGGAGCAATGAGCAGTTCTTC.

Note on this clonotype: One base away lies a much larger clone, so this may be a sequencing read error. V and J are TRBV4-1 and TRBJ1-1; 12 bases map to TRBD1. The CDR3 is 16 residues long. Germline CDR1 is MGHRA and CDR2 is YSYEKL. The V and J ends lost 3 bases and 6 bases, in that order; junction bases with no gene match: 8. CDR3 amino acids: CASSQWDRGLGAEAFF. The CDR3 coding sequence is TGCGCCAGCAGCCAGTGGGACAGGGGGCTGGGCGCTGAAGCTTTCTTT.

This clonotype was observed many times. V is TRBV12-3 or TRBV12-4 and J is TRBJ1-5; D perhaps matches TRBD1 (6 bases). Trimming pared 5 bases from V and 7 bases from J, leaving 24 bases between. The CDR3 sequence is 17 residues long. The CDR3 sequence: CASSTLEAGAEVQPQHF. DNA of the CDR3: TGTGCCAGCAGTACCCTGGAAGCAGGGGCGGAGGTACAGCCCCAGCATTTT.

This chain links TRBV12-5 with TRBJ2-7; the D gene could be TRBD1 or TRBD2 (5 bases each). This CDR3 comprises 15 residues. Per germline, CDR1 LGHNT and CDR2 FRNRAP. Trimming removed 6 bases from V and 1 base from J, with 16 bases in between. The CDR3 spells CASGPGEGLSYEQYF. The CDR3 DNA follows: TGTGCTAGTGGCCCGGGTGAGGGGCTGTCCTACGAGCAGTACTTC.